The TCR beta chain under discussion was sequenced for a study of blood T cell repertoires in COVID-19. Turning to the study itself: Whether acute or convalescent, the COVID-19 samples came from the United States, Italy and Spain.

Participant-given clinical history determined each cohort assignment. Concerning this clone itself: Other nucleotide sequences from this sample produce the same CDR3.

As processed by the authors: It was from reference gene primer amplification that nucleated cell counts were estimated. Here immunoSEQ multiplex PCR was the method, and the copy in TCRdb shows in-frame clones only, minus some. V, J and clone size are taken as reported in that table, and D and trimming were inferred from the DNA itself. The sample has 350,000 to 450,000 clones; roughly 86% are singletons. CDR1 is SNHLY and CDR2 is FYNNEI in the germline V gene. The V gene end was trimmed by 4 bases and the J gene end by 4 bases; junction bases not matched to a gene: 2. The CDR3 is 13 amino acids. This TCR was recovered from a man aged 35 to 55 in a cohort exposed to, infected with or recovered from COVID-19 (not recorded which). This chain joins TRBV2 and TRBJ1-1; 8 bases align to TRBD1. The sequenced material came from PBMCs or T cells enriched from blood (not recorded which). The CDR3 spells CASSGQGITEAFF. CDR3 nucleotides: TGTGCCAGCAGTGGACAGGGGATCACTGAAGCTTTCTTT.